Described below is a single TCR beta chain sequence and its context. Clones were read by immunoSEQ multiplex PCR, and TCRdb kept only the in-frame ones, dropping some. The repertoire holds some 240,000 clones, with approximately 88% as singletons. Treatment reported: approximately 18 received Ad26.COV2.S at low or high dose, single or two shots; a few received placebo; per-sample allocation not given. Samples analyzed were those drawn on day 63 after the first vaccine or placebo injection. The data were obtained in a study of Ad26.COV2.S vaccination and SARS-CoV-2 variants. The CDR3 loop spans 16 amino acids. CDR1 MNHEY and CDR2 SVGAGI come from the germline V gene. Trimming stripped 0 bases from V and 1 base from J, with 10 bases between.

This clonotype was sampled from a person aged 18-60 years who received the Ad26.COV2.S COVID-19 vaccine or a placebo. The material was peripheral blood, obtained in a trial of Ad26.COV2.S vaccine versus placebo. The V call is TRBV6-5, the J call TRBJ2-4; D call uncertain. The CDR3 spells CASSYSMAAAKNIQYF. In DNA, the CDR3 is TGTGCCAGCAGTTACTCTATGGCGGCTGCCAAAAACATTCAGTACTTC.